Here is one TCR beta chain with its context. This sample was taken from a study of response to subunit inactivated influenza vaccine. This CDR3 is built from 13 residues. Trimming took 4 bases from V and 8 from J, leaving 14 bases between them. Germline-derived CDR1 and CDR2 are SGHNT and YYREEE (reference sequence). TCRdb recomputed calls from the RT-PCR reads with MiXCR, one row per CDR3 protein. The table lists roughly 650,000 distinct CDR3 sequences, about 14% of them singletons. This sample comprised PBMCs from blood, obtained approximately 15 days before vaccination. This sequence was found in a middle-aged man who received an inactivated influenza vaccine. The chain uses TRBV5-4 and TRBJ2-3; D gene uncertain. Written as DNA, the CDR3 is TGTGCCAGCAGCGGAAGACTTCCGAGTACGCAGTATTTT. Its translation: CASSGRLPSTQYF.